The source of this TCR beta chain is a study of blood T cell repertoires in COVID-19. Study details: The United States, Italy and Spain provided the acute and convalescent COVID-19 samples.

The germline gives CDR1 LNHDA, CDR2 SQIVND (reference sequence). V was pared by 7 bases and J by 4 bases, with 8 bases of the junction left unmatched. The CDR3 has 14 residues. TCRdb keeps only in-frame clones here, not all; method: immunoSEQ multiplex PCR. The sample consists of some 310,000 clones, roughly 89% of them appearing once. Seattle researchers signed up patients amid active infection and tracked them longitudinally. The genes are TRBV19 and TRBJ1-1; 8 nucleotides agree with TRBD1. Material for sequencing was peripheral blood. The clonotype comes from a woman aged 40 to 50 with COVID-19, enrolled during active disease. The CDR3 DNA reads as TGTGCCAGTAATCCAGGGGGCGCCCCCACTGAAGCTTTCTTT. Its translation is CASNPGGAPTEAFF.